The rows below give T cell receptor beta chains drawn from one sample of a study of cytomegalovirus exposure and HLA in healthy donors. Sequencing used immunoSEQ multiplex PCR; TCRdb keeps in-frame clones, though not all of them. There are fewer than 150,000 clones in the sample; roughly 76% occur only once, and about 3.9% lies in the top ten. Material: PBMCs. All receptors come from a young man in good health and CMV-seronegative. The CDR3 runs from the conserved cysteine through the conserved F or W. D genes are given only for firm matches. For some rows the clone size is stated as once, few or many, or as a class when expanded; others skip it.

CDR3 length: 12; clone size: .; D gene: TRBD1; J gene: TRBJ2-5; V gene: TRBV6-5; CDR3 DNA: TGTGCCACGCGACAGGGAAGGGAGACCCAGTACTTC; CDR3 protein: CATRQGRETQYF
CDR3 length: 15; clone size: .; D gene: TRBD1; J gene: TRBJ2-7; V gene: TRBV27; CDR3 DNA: TGTGCCAGCAGACGTGAGACAGGGTTCTCCTACGAGCAGTACTTC; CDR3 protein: CASRRETGFSYEQYF
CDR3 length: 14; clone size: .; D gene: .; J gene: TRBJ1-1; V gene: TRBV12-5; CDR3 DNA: TGTGCTAGTGGTTTGGGACGGGGGTACACTGAAGCTTTCTTT; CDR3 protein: CASGLGRGYTEAFF
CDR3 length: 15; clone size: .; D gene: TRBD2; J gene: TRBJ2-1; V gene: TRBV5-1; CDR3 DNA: TGCGCCAGCAGCTTGTCACTAGCGGGGAACAATGAGCAGTTCTTC; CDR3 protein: CASSLSLAGNNEQFF
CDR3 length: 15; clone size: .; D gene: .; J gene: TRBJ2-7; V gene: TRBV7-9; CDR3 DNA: TGTGCCAGCAGCTTAAACACAGGGAGCTCCTACGAGCAGTACTTC; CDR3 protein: CASSLNTGSSYEQYF
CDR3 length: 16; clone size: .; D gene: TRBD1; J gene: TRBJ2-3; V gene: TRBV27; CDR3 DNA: TGTGCCAGCAGCCTTAAACAGGGGGCAGGCGCAGATACGCAGTATTTT; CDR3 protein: CASSLKQGAGADTQYF
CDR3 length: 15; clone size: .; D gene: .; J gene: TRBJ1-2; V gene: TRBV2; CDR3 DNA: TGTGCCAGCACCAATGGACCTCGAGAGGGCTATGGCTACACCTTC; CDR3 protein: CASTNGPREGYGYTF
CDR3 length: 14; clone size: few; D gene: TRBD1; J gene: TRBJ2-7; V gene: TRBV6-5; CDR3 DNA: TGTGCCAGCTCAACGACAGGGGAAGCTCGAGAGCAGTACTTC; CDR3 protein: CASSTTGEAREQYF
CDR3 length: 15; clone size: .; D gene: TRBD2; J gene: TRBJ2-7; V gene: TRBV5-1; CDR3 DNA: TGCGCCAGCAGCTTGGAGGTAGCGGGGGCCTACGAGCAGTACTTC; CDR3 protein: CASSLEVAGAYEQYF
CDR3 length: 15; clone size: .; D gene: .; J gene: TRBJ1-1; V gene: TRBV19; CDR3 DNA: TGTGCCAGTAGTACTTCTACTACAGGGATCCCTGAAGCTTTCTTT; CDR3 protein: CASSTSTTGIPEAFF
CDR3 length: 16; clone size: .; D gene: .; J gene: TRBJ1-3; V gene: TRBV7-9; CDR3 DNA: TGTGCCAGCAGCTTAGGGGCTCCAGGGACAGGAAACACCATATATTTT; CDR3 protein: CASSLGAPGTGNTIYF
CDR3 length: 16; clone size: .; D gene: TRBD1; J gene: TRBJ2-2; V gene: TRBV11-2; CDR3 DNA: TGTGCCAGCAGCTCGGACAGGGGGCGGTGGGCCGGGGAGCTGTTTTTT; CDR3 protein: CASSSDRGRWAGELFF
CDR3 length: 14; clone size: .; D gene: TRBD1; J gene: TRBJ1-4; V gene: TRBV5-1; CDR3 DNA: TGCGCCAGCAGCTCGGGACAGGCCCCCGAAAAACTGTTTTTT; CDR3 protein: CASSSGQAPEKLFF
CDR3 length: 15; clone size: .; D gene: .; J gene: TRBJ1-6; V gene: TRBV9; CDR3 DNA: TGTGCCAGCAGCGTAGCCCAGTGGGCTAATTCACCCCTCCACTTT; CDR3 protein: CASSVAQWANSPLHF
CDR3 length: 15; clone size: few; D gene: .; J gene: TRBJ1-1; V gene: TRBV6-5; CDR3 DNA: TGTGCCAGCAGTTACTCCCGACAGTTGAACACTGAAGCTTTCTTT; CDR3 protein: CASSYSRQLNTEAFF
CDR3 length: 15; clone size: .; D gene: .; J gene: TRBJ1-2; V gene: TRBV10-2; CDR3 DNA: TGCGCCAGCAGTGAAAAGGTGGGAGCTAACTATGGCTACACCTTC; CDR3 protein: CASSEKVGANYGYTF
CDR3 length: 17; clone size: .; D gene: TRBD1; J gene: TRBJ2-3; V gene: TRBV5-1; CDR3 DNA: TGCGCCAGCAGCTCTCTAGGACAGGGCTCTAGCACAGATACGCAGTATTTT; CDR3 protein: CASSSLGQGSSTDTQYF
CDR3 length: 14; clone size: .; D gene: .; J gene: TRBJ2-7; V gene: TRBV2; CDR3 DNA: TGTGCCAGCAGTGAAGATAGGGGGTCCCACGAGCAGTACTTC; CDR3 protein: CASSEDRGSHEQYF
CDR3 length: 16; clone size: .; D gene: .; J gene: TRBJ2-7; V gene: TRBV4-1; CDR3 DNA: TGCGCCAGCAGCCAGCATTTTCCCAGACGGAGCTACGAGCAGTACTTC; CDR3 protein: CASSQHFPRRSYEQYF
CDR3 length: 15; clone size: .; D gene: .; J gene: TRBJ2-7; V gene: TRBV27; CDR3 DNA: TGTGCCAGCAGTACTACAGGAGGGAAAATCTACGAGCAGTACTTC; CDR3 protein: CASSTTGGKIYEQYF
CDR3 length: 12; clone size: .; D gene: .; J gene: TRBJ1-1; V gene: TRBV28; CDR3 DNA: TGTGCCAGCAGTGCCAGACAGAGCCGCGCTTTCTTT; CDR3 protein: CASSARQSRAFF
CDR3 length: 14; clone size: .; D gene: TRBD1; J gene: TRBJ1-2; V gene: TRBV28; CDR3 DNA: TGTGCCAGCAGGCTCCGACAGGGGAGGGATGGCTACACCTTC; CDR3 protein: CASRLRQGRDGYTF
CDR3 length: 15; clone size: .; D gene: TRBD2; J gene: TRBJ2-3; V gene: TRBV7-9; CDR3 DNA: TGTGCCAGCAGCTTGCCACTAGCGAGCCCAGATACGCAGTATTTT; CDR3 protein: CASSLPLASPDTQYF
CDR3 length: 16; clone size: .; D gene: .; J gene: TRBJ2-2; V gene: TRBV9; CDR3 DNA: TGTGCCAGCAGCGTAGGCGGAGCTATGAACACCGGGGAGCTGTTTTTT; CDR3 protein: CASSVGGAMNTGELFF
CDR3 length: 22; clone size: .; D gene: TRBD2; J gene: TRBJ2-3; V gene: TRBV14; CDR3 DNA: TGTGCCAGCAGCCAAGAAATGGGCAGTTACTTGACGGCGGGAGGTCTCACAGATACGCAGTATTTT; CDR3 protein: CASSQEMGSYLTAGGLTDTQYF
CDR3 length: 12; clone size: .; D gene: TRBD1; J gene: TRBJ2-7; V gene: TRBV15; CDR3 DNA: TGTGCCACCAGCAGTACAGGGGTCGAGCAGTACTTC; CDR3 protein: CATSSTGVEQYF
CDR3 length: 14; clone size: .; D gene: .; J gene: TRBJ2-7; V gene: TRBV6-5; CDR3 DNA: TGTGCCAGCAGTCCCTCAGGTTTTTCAAACGAGCAGTACTTC; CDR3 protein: CASSPSGFSNEQYF
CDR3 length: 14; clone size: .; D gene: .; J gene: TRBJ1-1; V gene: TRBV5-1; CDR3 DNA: TGCGCCAGCAGCCCAACCGGACAGAACACTGAAGCTTTCTTT; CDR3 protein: CASSPTGQNTEAFF
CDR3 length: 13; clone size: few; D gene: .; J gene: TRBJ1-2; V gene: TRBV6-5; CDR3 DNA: TGTGCCAGCAGCGACCTCCAGGGTAACGGCTACACCTTC; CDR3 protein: CASSDLQGNGYTF
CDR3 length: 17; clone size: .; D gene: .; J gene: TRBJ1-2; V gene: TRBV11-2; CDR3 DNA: TGTGCCAGCAGCTTAGCTGGGCAGGGAAGGGCAAGAGATGGCTACACCTTC; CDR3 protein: CASSLAGQGRARDGYTF
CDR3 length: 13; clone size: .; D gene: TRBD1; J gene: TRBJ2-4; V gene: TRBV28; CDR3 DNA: TGTGCCAGCAGTCGGACAGGGCCAGACATTCAGTACTTC; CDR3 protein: CASSRTGPDIQYF
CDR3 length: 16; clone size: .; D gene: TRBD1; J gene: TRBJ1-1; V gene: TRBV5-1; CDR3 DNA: TGCGCCAGCAGCCCCATCCTGACAGGGTCCATAACTGAAGCTTTCTTT; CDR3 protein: CASSPILTGSITEAFF
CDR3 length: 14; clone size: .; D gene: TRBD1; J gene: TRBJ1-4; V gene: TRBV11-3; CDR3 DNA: TGTGCCAGCAGGGGACAGGGGGAGATTGAAAAACTGTTTTTT; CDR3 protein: CASRGQGEIEKLFF
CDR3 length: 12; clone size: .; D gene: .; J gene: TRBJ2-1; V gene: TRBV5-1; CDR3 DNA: TGCGCCAGCAGCTCGGGTTACAATGAGCAGTTCTTC; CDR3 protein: CASSSGYNEQFF
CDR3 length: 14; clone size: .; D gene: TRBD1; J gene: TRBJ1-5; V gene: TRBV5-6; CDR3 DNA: TGTGCCAGCAGCTGGGGTTACAGGGGACAGCCCCAGCATTTT; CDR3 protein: CASSWGYRGQPQHF
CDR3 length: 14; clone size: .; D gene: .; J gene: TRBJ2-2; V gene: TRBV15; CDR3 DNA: TGTGCCACCAGCCCCACAGCGAACACCGGGGAGCTGTTTTTT; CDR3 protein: CATSPTANTGELFF
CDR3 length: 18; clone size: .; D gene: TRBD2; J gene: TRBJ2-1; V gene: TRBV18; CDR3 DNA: TGTGCCAGCTCACAATATCTAGCGGGACCGAGCTCCTACAATGAGCAGTTCTTC; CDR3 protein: CASSQYLAGPSSYNEQFF
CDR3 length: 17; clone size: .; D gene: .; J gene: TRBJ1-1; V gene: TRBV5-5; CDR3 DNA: TGTGCCAGCAGCTTGGGGCAGGGGAAACTAATGAACACTGAAGCTTTCTTT; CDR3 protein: CASSLGQGKLMNTEAFF
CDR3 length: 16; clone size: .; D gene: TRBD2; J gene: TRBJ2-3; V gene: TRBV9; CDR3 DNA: TGTGCCAGCAGCGCAACGACTAGCGGGGGGGCAGATACGCAGTATTTT; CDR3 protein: CASSATTSGGADTQYF
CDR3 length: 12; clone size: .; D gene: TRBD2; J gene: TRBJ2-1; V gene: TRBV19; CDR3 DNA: TGTGCCAGTAGTATGGGGGGGAGTGAGCAGTTCTTC; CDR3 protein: CASSMGGSEQFF
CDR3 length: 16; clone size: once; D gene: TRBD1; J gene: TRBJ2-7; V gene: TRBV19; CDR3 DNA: TGTGCCAGTAGTCCACGAGAGGGACAGGGCGACTACGAGCAGTACTTC; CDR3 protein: CASSPREGQGDYEQYF
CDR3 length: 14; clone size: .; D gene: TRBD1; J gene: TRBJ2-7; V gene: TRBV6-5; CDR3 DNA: TGTGCCAGCAGGCGCCCGGGACAGGGGTACGAGCAGTACTTC; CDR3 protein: CASRRPGQGYEQYF
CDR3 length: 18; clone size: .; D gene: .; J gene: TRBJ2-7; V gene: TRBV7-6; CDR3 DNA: TGTGCCAGCAGCTTAGTGGGGGGACCGGCCCGGGCGGCTAATAAGCAGTACTTC; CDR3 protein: CASSLVGGPARAANKQYF
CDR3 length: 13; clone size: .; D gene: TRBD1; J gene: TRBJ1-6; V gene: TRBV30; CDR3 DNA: TGTGCCTGGAAAGGACAGGCCAATTCACCCCTCCACTTT; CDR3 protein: CAWKGQANSPLHF
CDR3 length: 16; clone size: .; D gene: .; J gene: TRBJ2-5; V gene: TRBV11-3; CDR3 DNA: TGTGCCAGCAGCTTAGGACTCACCCGTACCCGGGAGACCCAGTACTTC; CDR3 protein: CASSLGLTRTRETQYF
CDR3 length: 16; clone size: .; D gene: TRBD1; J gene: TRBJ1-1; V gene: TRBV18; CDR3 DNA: TGTGCCAGCTCACCGGGACAGGGGGCAAAGAACACTGAAGCTTTCTTT; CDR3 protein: CASSPGQGAKNTEAFF
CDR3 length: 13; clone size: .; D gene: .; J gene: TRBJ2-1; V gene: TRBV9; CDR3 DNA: TGTGCCAGCAGCGTAGCACCTAACAATGAGCAGTTCTTC; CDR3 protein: CASSVAPNNEQFF
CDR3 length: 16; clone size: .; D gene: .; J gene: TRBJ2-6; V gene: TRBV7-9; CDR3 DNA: TGTGCCAGCAGCACCACAGGTTTTTCTGGGGCCAACGTCCTGACTTTC; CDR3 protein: CASSTTGFSGANVLTF
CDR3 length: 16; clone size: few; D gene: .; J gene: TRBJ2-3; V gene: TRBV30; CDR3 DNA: TGTGCCTGGGACCAAGGACAAGGCCCTAGCACAGATACGCAGTATTTT; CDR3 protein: CAWDQGQGPSTDTQYF
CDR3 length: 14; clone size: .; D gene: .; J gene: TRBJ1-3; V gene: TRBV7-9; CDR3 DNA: TGTGCCAGCAGCCCCGACCTAGTTACGAACACCATATATTTT; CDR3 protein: CASSPDLVTNTIYF
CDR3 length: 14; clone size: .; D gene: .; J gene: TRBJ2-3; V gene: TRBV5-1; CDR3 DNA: TGCGCCAGCAGCTTGGGGGCAGCCACAGATACGCAGTATTTT; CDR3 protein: CASSLGAATDTQYF
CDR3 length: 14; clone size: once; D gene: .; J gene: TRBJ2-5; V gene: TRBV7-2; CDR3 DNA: TGTGCCAGCAGCTTAGGAGGTACCCAAGAGACCCAGTACTTC; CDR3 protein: CASSLGGTQETQYF
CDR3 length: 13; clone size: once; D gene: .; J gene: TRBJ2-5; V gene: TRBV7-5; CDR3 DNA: TGTGCCAGAAGCCATGGACAGAAAGAGACCCAGTACTTC; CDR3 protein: CARSHGQKETQYF
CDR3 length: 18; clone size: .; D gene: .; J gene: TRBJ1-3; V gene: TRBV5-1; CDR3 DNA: TGCGCCAGCAGCCCCTACGGGGGACTCCTGCCCTCTGGAAACACCATATATTTT; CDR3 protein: CASSPYGGLLPSGNTIYF
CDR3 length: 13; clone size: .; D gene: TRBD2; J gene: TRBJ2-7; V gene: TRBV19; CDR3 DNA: TGTGCCAGTGGGTCAGGCGGGAGGAACGAGCAGTACTTC; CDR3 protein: CASGSGGRNEQYF